This entry is about one T cell receptor beta chain. The antigen is unknown. The CDR3 runs to 17 residues. CDR1 is SGHVS, CDR2 FQNEAQ, per germline. V shed 5 bases and J shed 0 bases, with 17 bases lying between them. The source of the sample is a study of cytomegalovirus exposure and HLA in healthy donors. Study-level points and caveats: In a later analysis, V- and J-gene trimming of beta chains associated with a DCLRE1C missense variant, replicated independently.

The primer mix had 60 Vbeta and 13 Jbeta primers. Clones were sequenced by immunoSEQ multiplex PCR, and TCRdb holds only the in-frame ones, with some missing. Among about 150,000 clones listed, 79% were seen once. The TCR originated in a human donor in good health. The sample consisted of PBMCs. This chain links TRBV7-8 with TRBJ2-1, with D maybe TRBD1 (6 bases). The CDR3 DNA sequence: TGTGCCAGCAGCCTCCCGATCAGGGGTAGCTCCTACAATGAGCAGTTCTTC. As protein: CASSLPIRGSSYNEQFF.